This entry lists 24 T cell receptor beta chains sequenced from one sample in a study of blood T cell repertoires in COVID-19. Generated by immunoSEQ multiplex PCR, the TCRdb table keeps only in-frame clones and is missing some. The data hold roughly 360,000 clones, with approximately 89% observed a single time. The sample taken for sequencing was PBMCs or T cells enriched from blood (not recorded which). These receptors came from a man aged 25 to 45 who had recovered from COVID-19.

This clone has just one count. The CDR3 loop reads CASSPTKNRQDGYTF. CDR3 DNA: TGCGCCAGCAGCCCAACGAAGAATAGACAGGATGGCTACACCTTC. This rearrangement joins TRBV5-1 to TRBJ1-2; D is perhaps TRBD1 (6 bases). In germline, CDR1 is SGHRS, CDR2 YFSETQ. The V end was cut by 4 bases, the J end by 6 bases, with 19 bases between. This CDR3 is 15 amino acids long. Together with reference TRBV5-1 and TRBJ1-2, the CDR3 gives the full variable domain: KAGVTQTPRYLIKTRGQQVTLSCSPISGHRSVSWYQQTPGQGLQFLFEYFSETQRNKGNFPGRFSGRQFSNSRSEMNVSTLELGDSALYLCASSPTKNRQDGYTFGSGTRLTVV.

This chain joins TRBV13 and TRBJ1-3; D gene unclear. CDR1 is PRHDT and CDR2 is FYEKMQ in the germline V gene (reference sequence). This CDR3 has 17 residues. Between the trimmed V and J ends, which lost 2 bases and 0 bases, there was a span of 14 bases. For the CDR3, the DNA is TGTGCCAGCAGCTTATGGTTCAGGAAATCCTCTGGAAACACCATATATTTT. Amino acids: CASSLWFRKSSGNTIYF.

The chain employs TRBV9 and TRBJ2-7; TRBD1 aligns across 8 bases. The CDR3 consists of 14 residues. The ends lost 3 bases at V and 6 bases at J; junction bases unmatched: 8. Germline V gives CDR1 SGDLS, CDR2 YYNGEE. The CDR3 DNA sequence: TGTGCCAGCAGCGCGCAGGGGGCTTTTTTCGAGCAGTACTTC. Amino acids: CASSAQGAFFEQYF.

The rearrangement uses TRBV15 and TRBJ2-7; 8 bases map to TRBD1. Per germline, CDR1 LNHNV and CDR2 YYDKDF (reference sequence). The CDR3 loop spans 12 amino acids. Germline trimming cut 7 bases from V and 6 bases from J; bases unmatched to any gene: 5. The CDR3 coding sequence is TGTGCCACCACCTCCGGGACAGGCGAGCAGTACTTC. Amino acids: CATTSGTGEQYF. Looking up the rest from reference TRBV15 and TRBJ2-7 gives the full variable domain: DAMVIQNPRYQVTQFGKPVTLSCSQTLNHNVMYWYQQKSSQAPKLLFHYYDKDFNNEADTPDNFQSRRPNTSFCFLDIRSPGLGDTAMYLCATTSGTGEQYFGPGTRLTVT.

Note on this clone: The same CDR3 also results from other DNA sequences found in this sample. V is TRBV5-4 and J is TRBJ1-5, with 7 bases aligning to TRBD1. CDR1 is SGHNT and CDR2 is YYREEE in the germline V gene (reference sequence). V was pared by 4 bases and J by 1 base, with 2 bases of the junction left unmatched. The CDR3 runs to 14 residues. DNA of the CDR3: TGTGCCAGCAGCCTACAGGGGAGCAATCAGCCCCAGCATTTT. This codes for CASSLQGSNQPQHF.

The chain has TRBV9 and TRBJ2-3; D gene unclear. Trimming pared 4 bases from V and 6 bases from J, leaving 12 bases between. This CDR3 is 13 amino acids long. Germline values: CDR1 SGDLS, CDR2 YYNGEE. The CDR3 region has the DNA TGTGCCAGCAGCTTTAAACGGTCGGATACGCAGTATTTT. As protein: CASSFKRSDTQYF.

V is TRBV19 and J is TRBJ1-5, with TRBD1 identical over 7 bases. Germline CDR1 LNHDA, CDR2 SQIVND (reference sequence). V lost 8 bases to trimming and J lost 4 bases; unmatched junction nucleotides: 5. The CDR3 extends over 13 amino acids. The CDR3 DNA sequence: TGTGCCAGTGCAGGGGACAGAAATCAGCCCCAGCATTTT. Its protein product is CASAGDRNQPQHF.

The rearrangement uses TRBV7-8 and TRBJ1-5, with 7 bases that match TRBD1. Germline V gene sequence: CDR1 SGHVS, CDR2 FQNEAQ. Trimming cost V 1 base and J 2 bases; bases outside gene matches: 8. The CDR3 is 17 residues long. CDR3 sequence: CASSLVEGAPGNQPQHF. DNA of the CDR3: TGTGCCAGCAGCTTAGTAGAGGGGGCGCCAGGCAATCAGCCCCAGCATTTT. The whole variable domain, remainder taken from reference TRBV7-8 and TRBJ1-5, is GAGVSQSPRYKVAKRGQDVALRCDPISGHVSLFWYQQALGQGPEFLTYFQNEAQLDKSGLPSDRFFAERPEGSVSTLKIQRTQQEDSAVYLCASSLVEGAPGNQPQHFGDGTRLSIL.

The chain links TRBV6-4 to TRBJ2-2, with D perhaps matching TRBD2 (6 bases). CDR1 is MRHNA, CDR2 SNTAGT, per germline. Trimming stripped 2 bases from V and 4 bases from J, with 11 bases between. The CDR3 is 15 residues long. The CDR3 is CASSDGRGGTGELFF. The CDR3 DNA is TGTGCCAGCAGTGACGGGCGGGGAGGCACCGGGGAGCTGTTTTTT.

V gene TRBV28 combines with J gene TRBJ2-1; possible D gene TRBD2, 6 bases. The V and J ends lost 3 bases and 0 bases respectively, with 18 bases between them. Germline assignment: CDR1 MDHEN and CDR2 SYDVKM. The CDR3 loop spans 18 amino acids. CDR3 coding DNA: TGTGCCAGCAGTTTGGGGGGTCTTGGGGCGAGCTCCTACAATGAGCAGTTCTTC. Residues: CASSLGGLGASSYNEQFF.

The chain uses TRBV7-6 and TRBJ1-2, with 8 nucleotides matching TRBD1. The junction had 10 bases not matched to a gene; V was cut back by 7 bases and J by 6 bases. Germline CDR1 is SGHVS and CDR2 is FNYEAQ. This CDR3 is 14 amino acids long. The CDR3 DNA follows: TGTGCCAGCACCCTGGACACAGGGGGAGATGGCTACACCTTC. Protein sequence: CASTLDTGGDGYTF.

V and J are TRBV10-2 and TRBJ1-5; D might be TRBD1 (6 bases). The CDR3 runs to 14 residues. CDR1 is WSHSY and CDR2 is SAAADI in the germline V gene. Trimming pared 5 bases from V and 5 bases from J, leaving 13 bases between. The CDR3 DNA is TGCGCCAGCAGTTGGAGACAGGAAGATCAGCCCCAGCATTTT. Translated: CASSWRQEDQPQHF.

V usage is TRBV6-2 or TRBV6-3 and J usage is TRBJ1-6; D may be TRBD1 (5 bases). The CDR3 loop spans 13 amino acids. Germline V CDR1 and CDR2: MNHEY, SVGEGT. V lost 5 bases and J 9 bases, leaving 11 bases between the germline ends. DNA of the CDR3: TGTGCCAGCAGTGGGGCAAGCCGTTCACCCCTCCACTTT. It encodes CASSGASRSPLHF.

This chain uses TRBV7-2 with TRBJ1-5; TRBD1 might be the D (5 bases). In germline, CDR1 is SGHTA, CDR2 FQGNSA. The CDR3 runs to 15 residues. V lost 4 bases to trimming and J lost 1 base, with 11 bases between them. The CDR3 loop is CASSWGGESNQPQHF. CDR3 nucleotide sequence: TGTGCCAGCAGCTGGGGCGGAGAAAGCAATCAGCCCCAGCATTTT. Full variable domain (remainder filled in from reference TRBV7-2 and TRBJ1-5): GAGVSQSPSNKVTEKGKDVELRCDPISGHTALYWYRQSLGQGLEFLIYFQGNSAPDKSGLPSDRFSAERTGGSVSTLTIQRTQQEDSAVYLCASSWGGESNQPQHFGDGTRLSIL.

The chain has TRBV3-1 (or the pseudogene TRBV3-2) and TRBJ2-3; 9 nucleotides match TRBD2. The germline CDR1 and CDR2 sequences are LGHDT and YNNKEL (reference sequence). This CDR3 has 16 residues. Trimming cost V 4 bases and J 2 bases; bases outside gene matches: 7. The CDR3 coding sequence is TGTGCCAGCAGCCGGATTAGCGGGGGCCCCACAGATACGCAGTATTTT. Protein: CASSRISGGPTDTQYF.

The chain couples TRBV4-2 to TRBJ1-5; D not certain. The germline V and J ends were trimmed by 1 base and 9 bases, with 19 bases remaining between them. The CDR3 has 16 residues. Germline assignment: CDR1 LGHNA and CDR2 YNFKEQ. The CDR3 DNA reads TGTGCCAGCAGCCAAGTTCGTTCAGGCTCCCTGGCGCCCCAGCATTTT. Its translation: CASSQVRSGSLAPQHF.

The chain carries TRBV30 and TRBJ1-1; TRBD1 aligns across 7 bases. Germline-derived CDR1 and CDR2 are GTSNPN and SVGIG (reference sequence). With 0 bases clipped from V and 5 bases from J, the junction kept 15 bases outside the gene matches. CDR3 length: 17 residues. CDR3 region: CAWSVYETGRMETEAFF. DNA of the CDR3: TGTGCCTGGAGTGTCTACGAGACAGGGAGGATGGAGACTGAAGCTTTCTTT.

The gene calls are TRBV29-1 and TRBJ2-7; 8 nucleotides agree with TRBD1. The V and J ends lost 1 base and 1 base, in that order; junction bases with no gene match: 3. The V gene's germline CDR1 is SQVTM and CDR2 ANQGSEA. CDR3 size: 14 residues. Written as DNA, the CDR3 is TGCAGCGTTGAAGGCCGGGACAGGTCCTACGAGCAGTACTTC. It specifies CSVEGRDRSYEQYF.

The chain couples TRBV12-3 or TRBV12-4 to TRBJ1-2; 7 bases align to TRBD1. This CDR3 has 13 amino acids. V lost 5 bases to trimming and J lost 4 bases; unmatched junction nucleotides: 4. The CDR3 DNA reads TGTGCCAGCAGTCCCGGGGACAGCTATGGCTACACCTTC. Encoded protein: CASSPGDSYGYTF.

The gene calls are TRBV9 and TRBJ1-5; possible D gene TRBD1, 5 bases. The V end lost 3 bases, the J end lost 4 bases, and 14 bases lay between the germline ends. The CDR3 has 15 amino acids. The V gene's germline CDR1 is SGDLS and CDR2 YYNGEE. For the CDR3, the DNA is TGTGCCAGCAGCGCTGGCGGGGGAGGGAATCAGCCCCAGCATTTT. This codes for CASSAGGGGNQPQHF.

The V call is TRBV6-1, the J call TRBJ1-6; 8 bases are a match to TRBD1. The CDR3 runs 18 residues. J was trimmed by 4 bases and V by 3 bases; bases with no gene match: 11. The germline V gene has CDR1 MNHNS and CDR2 SASEGT. CDR3 nucleotides: TGTGCCAGCAGTGACCCTGGACAGGGAGCTGTATATAATTCACCCCTCCACTTT. Its protein product is CASSDPGQGAVYNSPLHF.

The chain joins TRBV5-1 to TRBJ1-2, with D perhaps matching TRBD1 (6 bases). Germline-derived CDR1 and CDR2 are SGHRS and YFSETQ. The CDR3 is 14 residues long. V was clipped by 3 bases and J by 2 bases, with 11 bases between them. The CDR3 reads CASSSGTKNYGYTF. The DNA for the CDR3 is TGCGCCAGCAGCTCCGGGACAAAAAACTATGGCTACACCTTC.

The rearrangement uses TRBV4-1 and TRBJ2-5, with a possible D match to TRBD2 (7 bases). CDR1 is MGHRA and CDR2 is YSYEKL in the germline V gene. V shed 0 bases and J shed 9 bases, with 14 bases lying between them. The CDR3 has 14 amino acids. The CDR3 DNA reads TGCGCCAGCAGCCAAGATATCGCGGGGGCGGCCCAGTACTTC. It encodes CASSQDIAGAAQYF.

This chain links TRBV12-3 or TRBV12-4 with TRBJ1-1; D might be TRBD1 (5 bases). CDR3 length: 12 amino acids. V lost 7 bases and J lost 1, with 7 bases in between. The CDR3, as DNA: TGTGCCAGCACCAGGGCGAACACTGAAGCTTTCTTT. Its protein is CASTRANTEAFF.